The T cell receptor (beta chain) described here comes from a study of shared clonotypes between healthy human individuals (dated by TCRdb to the early 2020s). Describing the broader study: Two women and three men aged 18 to 49 years were included in the cohort. For each donor, CD4 naive and CD4 memory were each given three plates, CD8 naive was given two plates, and CD8 memory was given one plate. The study deeply sequenced blood TCR repertoires of several healthy adults to estimate repertoire size and the extent of clonotype sharing between individuals. Libraries were prepared and TCR repertoires were sequenced by different laboratories using diverse techniques, in order to increase sequencing depth and limit assay-specific biases. Per donor, leukapheresis produced somewhere between about 0.9 and 9 billion PBMCs.

V lost 8 bases and J lost 5 bases; the stretch between them is 10 bases long. Taken from cysteine to phenylalanine, the CDR3 has 12 residues. Of the read, only the CDR3 DNA is kept; its 36 bases are in frame from base 1. Sequences MGHDK (CDR1) and SYGVNS (CDR2) are obtained from the germline V gene. CD8 naive samples were obtained by positive selection for CCR7 among CD45RO-negative cells, yielding a CD45RA+CCR7+ population from which TemRA cells were excluded. Donors were healthy HIV-negative adults with no recently reported acute infections or vaccinations. Every donor was a Caucasian adult residing in Nashville, Tennessee, USA. After blood collection by leukapheresis, PBMCs were isolated using Ficoll-Histopaque density gradient centrifugation and then cryopreserved in the vapor phase of liquid nitrogen. Analytical flow cytometry was used to check the purity and quantity of each magnetically sorted T cell population. Each sorted fraction had its genomic DNA isolated and then quantified by UV absorbance on a Nanodrop 2000c.

On the study overall, not on this receptor specifically: About 5% of naive CD4, 3% to 4% of naive CD8, 2.3% of memory CD4, and more than 0.35% of memory CD8 clonotypes were shared across several donors. Naive subsets generally had larger estimated clonotype richness than memory subsets did. The small number of donors limited the genetic and exposure-history diversity represented. Rarefaction of sorted-subset datasets indicated incomplete sequencing despite the large sequencing depth. Based on pairwise subsampling, the degree of clonotype sharing among donors was expected to be affected by sequencing depth. Sampling was restricted to blood, and TCR repertoires in tissue are likely to differ from TCR repertoires in blood. Compared with non-shared clonotypes, the clonotypes found in all four sorted-subset donors had higher generation probabilities.

TCR CDR3 regions were amplified from genomic DNA by multiplex PCR using the deep immunoSEQ assay. Extracted genomic DNA from each cell subset was spread evenly across all wells of several immunoSEQ 96-well plates, with each plate serving as a replicate. Each replicate PCR for sorted subsets received around 200 ng genomic DNA, equal to tens of thousands of T cell genomes. The purified libraries were quantified using a Qubit 3.0 fluorometer, sized with a Bioanalyzer 2100, and then quantified again using the KAPA Library Quantification kit. Each immunoSEQ 96-well plate was sequenced on its own single-read 150-cycle Illumina NextSeq 550 flow cell. In the authors' own workflow: The immunoSEQ output contained only junctional sequences without quality scores, so filtering could not match that applied to full-length reads. To assign V/J genes and CDR3, sequences were annotated against IMGT germline references using PyIR, a Python wrapper for IgBLAST v1.9. Reads with weak V/J assignments (E-value above 1e-6), missing CDR3, stop codons, out-of-frame junctions, or ambiguous translated residues were removed. V3J clonotypes were defined as sequences sharing an identical inferred V gene, J gene, and CDR3 amino acid sequence. The percentage overlap between two repertoires was calculated by dividing the number of shared unique clonotypes by the size of the smaller repertoire. Three approaches were used to assess repertoire richness: RTK rarefaction, the Chao1 estimator, and Recon v2.1 estimates of unobserved clonotypes. Generation probabilities were computed with OLGA for all TCRbeta clonotypes obtained by the gDNA method from several donors. In its TCRdb copy, this immuneACCESS table keeps in-frame sequences only and misses some clones. Where compared with another copy, unresolved V genes explain less than half of these, and the others have no known cause. The D gene and trimming were derived from the DNA, and the V and J assignments and clone size from that table. Recorded for this sample are millions of clones; approximately 94% of them occurred a single time. Of the sample, 0.85% to 1.3% falls within the top ten clones.

Details on this clone: This clone's antigen is unknown. Within one base of it there is no much larger clone, and no base qualities were kept.

Material: naive CD8+ T cells sorted from blood. The sample's cell subset or site label is to be understood as: CD45RA+CCR7+. This sequence uses TRBV25-1 and TRBJ2-1; the D gene remains uncertain. This receptor was identified in a man aged 18 to 29 in good health. The nucleotides read TGTGCCAGCTCTCGAGAGGACAATGAGCAGTTCTTC. Its translation is CASSREDNEQFF.